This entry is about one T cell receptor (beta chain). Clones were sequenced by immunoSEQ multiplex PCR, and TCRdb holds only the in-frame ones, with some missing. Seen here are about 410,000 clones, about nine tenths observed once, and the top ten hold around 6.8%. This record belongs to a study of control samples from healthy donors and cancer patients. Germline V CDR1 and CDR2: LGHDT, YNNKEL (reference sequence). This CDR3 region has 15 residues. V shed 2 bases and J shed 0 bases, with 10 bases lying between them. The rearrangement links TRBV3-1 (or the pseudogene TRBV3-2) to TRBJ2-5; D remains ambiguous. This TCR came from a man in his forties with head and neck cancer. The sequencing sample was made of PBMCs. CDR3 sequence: CASSQPFSYQETQYF. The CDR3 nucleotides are TGTGCCAGCAGCCAACCTTTCTCGTACCAAGAGACCCAGTACTTC.